This entry lists 22 T cell receptor beta chains sequenced from one sample in a study of T cell responses to AZD1222 COVID-19 vaccine. Here immunoSEQ multiplex PCR was the method, and the copy in TCRdb shows in-frame clones only, minus some. The sample includes about 21,000 clones, approximately 82% seen only once; the top ten take roughly 40%. This specimen was peripheral blood, taken on day 0 of AZD1222 vaccination. These receptors came from an adult in good health.

This rearrangement joins TRBV28 to TRBJ2-2; D gene uncertain. V lost 7 bases to trimming and J lost 6 bases, with 9 bases between them. The CDR3 has 12 amino acids. Per germline, CDR1 MDHEN and CDR2 SYDVKM. CDR3 DNA sequence: TGTGCCAGCAATTTGATGGCCGGGGAGCTGTTTTTT. This gives the protein CASNLMAGELFF.

The gene calls are TRBV3-1 (or the pseudogene TRBV3-2) and TRBJ1-4, with D hard to call. Between the trimmed V and J ends, which lost 1 base and 8 bases, there was a span of 11 bases. Germline assignment: CDR1 LGHDT and CDR2 YNNKEL (reference sequence). This CDR3 region has 14 residues. CDR3 residues: CASSQAWADEKLFF. The CDR3, as DNA: TGTGCCAGCAGCCAAGCGTGGGCAGACGAAAAACTGTTTTTT.

The chain carries TRBV19 and TRBJ1-2; D is ambiguous. Germline CDR1 is LNHDA and CDR2 is SQIVND (reference sequence). Between the trimmed V and J ends, which lost 3 bases and 4 bases, there was a span of 18 bases. There are 16 residues in the CDR3. The CDR3 loop is CASSIPGSARGYGYTF. The DNA of the CDR3 is TGTGCCAGTAGTATCCCGGGCTCCGCCAGAGGCTATGGCTACACCTTC. Full variable domain (rest looked up from reference TRBV19 and TRBJ1-2): DGGITQSPKYLFRKEGQNVTLSCEQNLNHDAMYWYRQDPGQGLRLIYYSQIVNDFQKGDIAEGYSVSREKKESFPLTVTSAQKNPTAFYLCASSIPGSARGYGYTFGSGTRLTVV.

The chain uses TRBV28 and TRBJ1-3; 8 nucleotides match TRBD1. The CDR3 spans 14 residues. Germline CDR1 is MDHEN and CDR2 is SYDVKM. V lost 6 bases to trimming and J lost 4 bases; unmatched junction nucleotides: 5. The CDR3 region is CASSHDRGGNTIYF. CDR3 coding DNA: TGTGCCAGCAGCCACGACAGGGGAGGAAACACCATATATTTT.

The V and J genes are TRBV7-8 and TRBJ2-3; the D is unclear. V was pared by 1 base and J by 0 bases, with 17 bases between. CDR3 length: 18 amino acids. The germline CDR1 and CDR2 sequences are SGHVS and FQNEAQ. The CDR3 bases are TGTGCCAGCAGCTTAGTTTCAATAGGGTCCTTTAGCACAGATACGCAGTATTTT. This translates into CASSLVSIGSFSTDTQYF.

J is TRBJ1-6 and V is TRBV19, with 12 bases lining up with TRBD1. J lost 5 bases, V lost 8 bases, and 10 bases had no gene match. CDR3 length: 17 amino acids. Germline CDR1 LNHDA, CDR2 SQIVND (reference sequence). In nucleotides, the CDR3 is TGTGCCAGTGGGACAGGGGGCACGGGACCAGATAATTCACCCCTCCACTTT. Translation: CASGTGGTGPDNSPLHF.

V and J are TRBV29-1 and TRBJ1-1, with 9 bases aligning to TRBD1. J gave up 0 bases and V 7 bases, and 3 bases lay outside the gene matches. Germline V gene data show CDR1 as SQVTM and CDR2 as ANQGSEA. The length of the CDR3 is 13 residues. CDR3 protein: CSAGQGLNTEAFF. CDR3 nucleotides: TGCAGCGCCGGACAGGGGCTGAACACTGAAGCTTTCTTT.

The J gene is TRBJ2-5, the V gene TRBV5-1, with D uncertain. The CDR3 loop spans 14 amino acids. The V gene's germline CDR1 is SGHRS and CDR2 YFSETQ. Trimming stripped 8 bases from V and 1 base from J, with 15 bases between. CDR3 DNA sequence: TGCGCCAGTAGGAAGATTAGGTTCCAAGAGACCCAGTACTTC. Its protein is CASRKIRFQETQYF.

The CDR3, as DNA: TGTGCCAGCAGTGAAGATTTAGCGGGGAAAGGGAATGAGCAGTTCTTC. Protein sequence: CASSEDLAGKGNEQFF. The V call is TRBV2, the J call TRBJ2-1; TRBD2 matches at 8 bases. The CDR3 runs to 16 residues. V gave up 1 base and J gave up 7 bases; unmatched junction bases: 9. CDR1 is SNHLY and CDR2 is FYNNEI in the germline V gene.

The J gene is TRBJ1-1, the V gene TRBV23-1; D possibly corresponds to TRBD1 (6 bases). TRBV23-1 qualifies as an ORF whose function is uncertain. The CDR3 is made up of 14 amino acids. V lost 3 bases and J 4 bases, leaving 12 bases between the germline ends. CDR3 nucleotide sequence: TGCGCCAGCAGTCATCAGGGGTTGGCCACTGAAGCTTTCTTT. Residues: CASSHQGLATEAFF.

J is TRBJ2-7 and V is TRBV2; D gene uncertain. In germline, CDR1 is SNHLY, CDR2 FYNNEI. The CDR3 runs 14 residues. The ends were cut back, 3 bases at V and 2 bases at J, with 11 bases in the middle. CDR3 coding DNA: TGTGCCAGCAGTGACTGGACGGAGACCTACGAGCAGTACTTC. This encodes CASSDWTETYEQYF.

The J gene is TRBJ2-1, the V gene TRBV2; D not resolved. Trimming took off 2 bases at V and 10 bases at J, with 9 bases between the two ends. This CDR3 contains 12 residues. Germline CDR1 reads SNHLY; CDR2 reads FYNNEI. The CDR3 sequence: CASSERPPEQFF. The CDR3 coding sequence is TGTGCCAGCAGTGAAAGGCCCCCCGAGCAGTTCTTC.

V and J are TRBV5-6 and TRBJ2-7, with 9 nucleotides matching TRBD2. The ends lost 4 bases at V and 2 bases at J; junction bases unmatched: 4. Germline V gene data show CDR1 as SGHDT and CDR2 as YYEEEE. The CDR3 extends over 14 amino acids. The CDR3 sequence is CASSPGTSTYEQYF. In nucleotides, the CDR3 is TGTGCCAGCAGCCCAGGGACTAGCACCTACGAGCAGTACTTC. The full variable domain, completed using reference TRBV5-6 and TRBJ2-7, is DAGVTQSPTHLIKTRGQQVTLRCSPKSGHDTVSWYQQALGQGPQFIFQYYEEEERQRGNFPDRFSGHQFPNYSSELNVNALLLGDSALYLCASSPGTSTYEQYFGPGTRLTVT.

The rearrangement uses TRBV9 and TRBJ2-1, with D possibly TRBD2 on 6 matching bases. V was cut by 0 bases and J by 8 bases, with 15 bases left in between. The germline gives CDR1 SGDLS, CDR2 YYNGEE. The CDR3 spans 15 residues. CDR3 DNA sequence: TGTGCCAGCAGCGTAGCGGGGGTCCCCCCTCATGAGCAGTTCTTC. It is translated as CASSVAGVPPHEQFF.

The chain couples TRBV6-2 or TRBV6-3 to TRBJ1-1; TRBD1 aligns across 7 bases. The CDR3 covers 15 residues. The junction had 8 bases not matched to a gene; V was cut back by 6 bases and J by 1 base. Germline V gives CDR1 MNHEY, CDR2 SVGEGT. Here the CDR3 DNA reads TGTGCCAGCAGCCGCCGAGGGGACAGGAACACTGAAGCTTTCTTT. Its protein is CASSRRGDRNTEAFF.

The chain joins TRBV9 to TRBJ1-3, with D perhaps matching TRBD1 (6 bases). The CDR3 spans 17 residues. V dropped 3 bases and J dropped 3 bases, with 19 bases sitting between them. Germline V gene data show CDR1 as SGDLS and CDR2 as YYNGEE. DNA for the CDR3: TGTGCCAGCAGCGAACAGCCCACAGGGTCGGGTGGAAACACCATATATTTT. Translating gives CASSEQPTGSGGNTIYF.

The rearrangement links TRBV28 to TRBJ1-1; tentatively, D is TRBD1 (5 bases). The CDR3 runs to 11 residues. Trimming took off 10 bases at V and 4 bases at J, with 10 bases between the two ends. The germline gives CDR1 MDHEN, CDR2 SYDVKM. CDR3 protein: CAIDSSTEAFF. As DNA, the CDR3 is TGTGCCATCGACAGTTCCACTGAAGCTTTCTTT.

The rearrangement uses TRBV5-6 and TRBJ2-7; TRBD2 matches 7 bases. In germline, CDR1 is SGHDT, CDR2 YYEEEE. The V segment lost 3 bases and the J segment 4 bases; nucleotides outside the gene matches: 7. CDR3 length: 14 residues. The CDR3 nucleotides are TGTGCCAGCAGCTCCACGGGGGGTGGGTACGAGCAGTACTTC. Translating it yields CASSSTGGGYEQYF.

This chain connects TRBV6-2 or TRBV6-3 to TRBJ2-7; D unresolved. CDR3 length: 11 residues. Trimming took 4 bases from V and 6 from J, leaving 7 bases between them. From germline, CDR1 is MNHEY and CDR2 SVGEGT. CDR3 in DNA: TGTGCCAGCAGTTTATACCGCGAGCAGTACTTC. It specifies CASSLYREQYF.

The rearrangement joins TRBV7-9 to TRBJ2-5; maybe TRBD2 (6 bases). Germline V gene data show CDR1 as SEHNR and CDR2 as FQNEAQ (reference sequence). The V gene lost 3 bases and the J gene lost 2 bases, with 13 bases spanning the gap. The CDR3 is 15 amino acids. The CDR3 coding sequence is TGTGCCAGCAGCTTTCGGCGGGACCTTCAAGAGACCCAGTACTTC. Amino acid sequence: CASSFRRDLQETQYF. The full variable domain, its missing parts supplied by reference TRBV7-9 and TRBJ2-5, is DTGVSQNPRHKITKRGQNVTFRCDPISEHNRLYWYRQTLGQGPEFLTYFQNEAQLEKSRLLSDRFSAERPKGSFSTLEIQRTEQGDSAMYLCASSFRRDLQETQYFGPGTRLLVL.

The J gene is TRBJ1-2, the V gene TRBV15; 9 bases are a match to TRBD1. This CDR3 has 15 amino acids. V was clipped by 0 bases and J by 6 bases; unmatched bases: 5. The germline gives CDR1 LNHNV, CDR2 YYDKDF (reference sequence). CDR3 sequence: CATSRDTTGGNGYTF. The CDR3 DNA reads TGTGCCACCAGCAGAGATACAACAGGGGGCAATGGCTACACCTTC. Variable domain in full (rest from reference TRBV15 and TRBJ1-2): DAMVIQNPRYQVTQFGKPVTLSCSQTLNHNVMYWYQQKSSQAPKLLFHYYDKDFNNEADTPDNFQSRRPNTSFCFLDIRSPGLGDTAMYLCATSRDTTGGNGYTFGSGTRLTVV.

This clone was detected a few times. V usage is TRBV6-2 or TRBV6-3 and J usage is TRBJ2-7; no firm D call. Deletions cut 1 base from V and 4 bases from J, with 8 bases between. The CDR3 runs 13 residues. The germline V gene has CDR1 MNHEY and CDR2 SVGEGT. The CDR3 is CASSYLAQYEQYF. In DNA form, the CDR3 reads TGTGCCAGCAGTTACTTGGCACAGTACGAGCAGTACTTC.